This entry concerns a single T cell receptor beta chain. Nominal health characterized the donors when sampled, though unrecorded immune exposures were likely. Primers included in the PCR were 60 Vbeta and 13 Jbeta primers. Assay: immunoSEQ multiplex PCR; the TCRdb copy retains only in-frame clones and omits some. The table records fewer than 90,000 clones, less than 85% of them present only once. The sample comes from a study of cytomegalovirus exposure and HLA in healthy donors. Trimming shortened V by 3 bases and J by 6 bases, and 8 bases separated the two germline ends. The CDR3 totals 12 residues. Germline V gene data show CDR1 as SQVTM and CDR2 as ANQGSEA.

This receptor was identified in a woman between 45 and 60 years old in good health and CMV-seropositive. The sequenced sample was PBMCs. The V and J genes are TRBV29-1 and TRBJ2-2; D gene ambiguous. CDR3 sequence (DNA): TGCAGCGTTGAGGCGGTGTCCGGGGAGCTGTTTTTT. Its translation is CSVEAVSGELFF.